This T cell receptor beta chain was sequenced during a study of blood T cell repertoires in COVID-19 (TCRdb year 2020). Context from the whole study: Collaborator samples came from the United States, Italy and Spain and covered acute and convalescent phases of COVID-19. The prospective study material was composed of cDNA or gDNA derived from T cells, B-cell-depleted T cells, or PBMCs. Deeply sampled blood TCRbeta repertoires from subjects exposed to, actively infected with, or recovered from COVID-19 were included in the dataset. A freely available public database, intended as a resource for researchers studying the immune response to SARS-CoV-2, is where the repertoires were released. Samples were obtained from the ongoing ImmuneRACE study (first 160 participants) and from about 1,300 subjects provided by 6 global collaborators. A de-identified subject ID, COVID-19 status, age in years and sex were almost always included in the sample metadata. HLA class I and class II types, where available, came from metadata supplied by the sample provider rather than from assay-based typing. Summary of the overall study and its limitations: Clinical and demographic metadata were provided uncurated, with the amount varying by source and participant.

The immunoSEQ Assay, a bias-controlled multiplex PCR, was used to amplify TCRbeta CDR3 regions from genomic DNA. The original pipeline was this. The number of nucleated cells in each sample was estimated by amplification of reference gene primers within the assay. To quantify the absolute abundance of each unique TCRbeta CDR3 rearrangement, sequence reads were collapsed and filtered. For each sample, productive Simpson clonality was calculated as the square root of Simpson's diversity index across productive rearrangements. The table comes from immuneACCESS by way of TCRdb, which keeps in-frame sequences with V and J called. Part of the clones is missing from these tables; in studies checked, under half for an unresolved V gene and the rest for unknown reasons. That table gives V, J and clone size, and the DNA gave D and trimming. For this sample there are some 270,000 clones; approximately 83% appear just once. The ten top clones hold 3.5% to 4.5% of the sample.

As concerns this clone: There is no known antigen for this receptor. No quality values exist for individual bases; no much larger clone is one base distant.

Counted from cysteine to phenylalanine, this CDR3 has 13 amino acids. Only the CDR3 part of the read is kept: 39 bases, read in frame from the first base. V is shortened by 5 bases, J by 5 bases, and the region joining them spans 12 bases. The CDR1 and CDR2 encoded by the germline V gene are MDHEN and SYDVKM. In the prospective study, participants were about 18 to 89 years old, resided in around 25 geographic areas of the United States, and were enrolled through a virtual design. Cohort assignment in the prospective study relied on participant-reported clinical history from a screening survey and a study questionnaire. Recovered participants in ImmuneRACE Cohort 3 were defined as having two consecutive negative NP/OP PCR tests, clearance from a healthcare professional, or resolution of symptoms. In the prospective study, whole blood, serum and a nasopharyngeal or oropharyngeal swab were collected from each participant by mobile phlebotomists. Additional blood draws and questionnaires over an approximately two-month period could optionally be provided by prospective study participants. Prospective study blood samples were shipped either frozen or at room temperature before DNA extraction.

The rearranged chain carries TRBV28 and TRBJ1-2; the D gene is perhaps TRBD1, from 5 matching bases. What was sequenced was PBMCs or T cells enriched from blood (not recorded which). The receptor was derived from a young woman who had recovered from COVID-19. In nucleotide form, the sequence is TGTGCCAGCAGTGTAGACAGTTGGTATGGCTACACCTTC. It translates as CASSVDSWYGYTF.